Sequencing of this T cell receptor (beta chain) was carried out in a study of shared clonotypes between healthy human individuals. The assay was immunoSEQ multiplex PCR, and TCRdb's table has in-frame clones only and misses some. The sample yields around 600,000 clones, roughly 95% seen once. V was clipped by 0 bases and J by 0 bases; unmatched bases: 8. Germline V gene data show CDR1 as MGHRA and CDR2 as YSYEKL. This CDR3 contains 17 residues. The naive CD8 population came from CD45RO-negative cells selected for CCR7, without terminally differentiated effector memory CD45RA+ cells. Donors were healthy HIV-negative adults without recent acute infections or vaccinations.

The specimen was naive CD8+ T cells sorted from blood. This TCR derives from a woman aged 30 to 39 in good health. The V and J genes are TRBV4-1 and TRBJ2-7; TRBD1 matches at 7 bases. The CDR3 DNA is TGCGCCAGCAGCCAAGACTTTACAGGGGAGAACTCCTACGAGCAGTACTTC. Translated, it gives CASSQDFTGENSYEQYF.